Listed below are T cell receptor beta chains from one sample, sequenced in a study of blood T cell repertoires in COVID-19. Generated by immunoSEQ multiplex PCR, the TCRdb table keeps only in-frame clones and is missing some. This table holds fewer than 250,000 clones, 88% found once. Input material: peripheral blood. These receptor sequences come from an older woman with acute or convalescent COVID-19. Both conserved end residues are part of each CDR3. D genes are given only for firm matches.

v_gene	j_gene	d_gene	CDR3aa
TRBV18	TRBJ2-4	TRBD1	CASSVDRGYKNIQYF
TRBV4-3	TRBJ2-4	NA	CASSQFARAAKNIQYF
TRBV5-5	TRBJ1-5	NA	CASSPGGYNQPQHF
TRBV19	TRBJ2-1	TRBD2	CASSSSSGRDEQFF
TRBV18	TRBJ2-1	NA	CASSPQGQGQFF
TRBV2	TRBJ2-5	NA	CASSEGRQETQYF
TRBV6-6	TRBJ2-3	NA	CASSPPGLSAQYF
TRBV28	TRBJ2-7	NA	CASSARREKYF
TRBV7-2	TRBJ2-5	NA	CASSLASQGMTQYF
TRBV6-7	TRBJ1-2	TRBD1	CASSYSTGTGDDYGYTF
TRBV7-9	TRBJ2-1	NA	CASSLQQGNEQFF
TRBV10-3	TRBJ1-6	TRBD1	CAISQLTGGESPLHF
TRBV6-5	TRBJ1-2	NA	CASSTQTGFGYTF
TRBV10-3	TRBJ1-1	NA	CAIKDRKNTEAFF
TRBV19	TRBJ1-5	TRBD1	CASSIESTGGRQPQHF
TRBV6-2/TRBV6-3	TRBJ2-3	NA	CASSYSPFRGNTDTQYF
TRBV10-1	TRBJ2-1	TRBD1	CASSTSGTAFNEQFF
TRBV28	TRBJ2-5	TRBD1	CASSQHLGQGKETQYF
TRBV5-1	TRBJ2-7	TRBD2	CASSLLGLAGVDYEQYF
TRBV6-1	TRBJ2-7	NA	CASSEITVLPYEQYF
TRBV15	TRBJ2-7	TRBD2	CATSRTLAGFEYEQYF
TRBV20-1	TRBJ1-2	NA	CSASPGAF
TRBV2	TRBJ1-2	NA	CASSERLVANYGYTF
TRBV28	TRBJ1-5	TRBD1	CASSPGTGGVQPQHF
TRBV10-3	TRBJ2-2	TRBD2	CAISVLAGEAGELFF
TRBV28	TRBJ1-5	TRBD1	CAVRQGVYSNQPQHF
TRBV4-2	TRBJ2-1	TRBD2	CASSQGLAGNNEQFF
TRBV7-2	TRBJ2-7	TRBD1	CASRTPLGQGNHEQYF
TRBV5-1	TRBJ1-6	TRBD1	CASSSGRTGDSPLHF
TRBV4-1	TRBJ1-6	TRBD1	CASSERQGSTNSPLHF
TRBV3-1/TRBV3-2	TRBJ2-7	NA	CASSQGRTASYEQYF